One and the same sample provided the 29 T cell receptor beta chains below, sequenced in a study of beta chain features in type 1 diabetes. Overall study findings and caveats: In all four CD4+ subsets, TCRB CDR3 length was significantly, moderately reduced in type 1 diabetes.

Reverse transcription of all isolated RNA meant that expressed TCRB transcripts were sequenced. This table comes from immunoSEQ multiplex PCR, and its TCRdb copy is limited to in-frame clones, with some not included. The sample has just over 15,000 clones, around two thirds seen once. These receptors' antigens are unknown. Sample: Tregs from blood. These receptors were taken from a man aged 25 to 40 with type 1 diabetes.

The chain links TRBV7-2 to TRBJ1-5; D is ambiguous. The CDR3 covers 14 residues. Trimming took 1 base from V and 1 from J, leaving 5 bases between them. Germline V gene sequence: CDR1 SGHTA, CDR2 FQGNSA. DNA for the CDR3: TGTGCCAGCAGCTTAGTAGTGAGCAATCAGCCCCAGCATTTT. Amino acid sequence: CASSLVVSNQPQHF.

The V call is TRBV4-2, the J call TRBJ2-1; 9 nucleotides match TRBD2. V was pared by 5 bases and J by 8 bases, with 13 bases of the junction left unmatched. Per the germline V gene, CDR1 is LGHNA and CDR2 is YNFKEQ. This CDR3 is built from 16 residues. The CDR3 coding sequence is TGTGCCAGCAGCTATGGGGGCGGGAGGGCCGGTCATGAGCAGTTCTTC. Its translation: CASSYGGGRAGHEQFF.

This clone was observed a handful of times. The rearrangement uses TRBV5-1 and TRBJ2-4, with a possible D match to TRBD2 (5 bases). V was cut by 0 bases and J by 5 bases, with 9 bases left in between. Germline V gene lookup returns CDR1 SGHRS and CDR2 YFSETQ. CDR3 size: 14 residues. CDR3: CASSLGGLENIQYF. CDR3 bases: TGCGCCAGCAGCTTGGGAGGGCTGGAAAACATTCAGTACTTC.

The chain carries TRBV9 and TRBJ2-1; tentative D call: TRBD1 (6 bases). Per germline, CDR1 SGDLS and CDR2 YYNGEE. V was cut by 3 bases and J by 6 bases, with 7 bases left in between. The CDR3 extends over 12 amino acids. CDR3 protein: CASSEQGNEQFF. The CDR3 DNA sequence: TGTGCCAGCAGCGAACAGGGCAATGAGCAGTTCTTC.

The chain is built from TRBV19 and TRBJ2-3, with 10 bases matching TRBD2. Trimming took 4 bases from V and 3 from J; bases not matched to a gene: 13. This CDR3 contains 18 residues. Germline CDR1 LNHDA, CDR2 SQIVND (reference sequence). CDR3 nucleotide sequence: TGTGCCAGTAGTAGCCGCGGAAGCGGGGGGGCAAGGACAGATACGCAGTATTTT. It translates to CASSSRGSGGARTDTQYF.

The chain uses TRBV6-1 and TRBJ1-2; D ambiguous. CDR1 is MNHNS and CDR2 is SASEGT in the germline V gene. V lost 6 bases and J 0 bases, leaving 8 bases between the germline ends. The CDR3 has 13 amino acids. CDR3 protein: CASRLNPNYGYTF. CDR3 in DNA: TGTGCCAGCAGACTAAACCCTAACTATGGCTACACCTTC.

J is TRBJ2-7 and V is TRBV11-2, with a possible D match to TRBD2 (5 bases). Germline V CDR1 and CDR2: SGHAT, FQNNGV. Trimming took off 5 bases at V and 0 bases at J, with 11 bases between the two ends. The CDR3 sequence is 14 residues long. The CDR3 nucleotides are TGTGCCAGCAGCAGCCGGGAAAGCTCCTACGAGCAGTACTTC. Its protein product is CASSSRESSYEQYF. Using reference TRBV11-2 and TRBJ2-7 for the parts outside the CDR3, the full variable domain is EAGVAQSPRYKIIEKRQSVAFWCNPISGHATLYWYQQILGQGPKLLIQFQNNGVVDDSQLPKDRFSAERLKGVDSTLKIQPAKLEDSAVYLCASSSRESSYEQYFGPGTRLTVT.

This clone was found once. This chain connects TRBV19 to TRBJ1-1, with D possibly being TRBD1 (6 bases). V was shortened by 7 bases and J by 3 bases, with 12 bases between the two germline ends. The germline gives CDR1 LNHDA, CDR2 SQIVND (reference sequence). The CDR3 has 13 residues. The CDR3 nucleotides are TGTGCCAGTATTTTACAGGGACACACTGAAGCTTTCTTT. Translation gives CASILQGHTEAFF.

This clone occurred once. CDR3 DNA: TGTGCCAGTTTTCTGTGGGAAGCGGGAAACGGAAAACTGTTTTTT. Translated: CASFLWEAGNGKLFF. The genes are TRBV28 and TRBJ1-4; D is ambiguous. CDR3 length equals 15 residues. Trimming took 9 bases from V and 10 from J, leaving 24 bases between them. Germline CDR1 is MDHEN and CDR2 is SYDVKM.

The chain is built from TRBV4-2 and TRBJ2-3, with 15 positions matching TRBD2. The CDR3 runs to 15 residues. Germline-derived CDR1 and CDR2 are LGHNA and YNFKEQ. Germline trimming cut 8 bases from V and 4 bases from J; bases unmatched to any gene: 4. The CDR3 here is CASEGLAGGSDTQYF. In DNA, the CDR3 is TGTGCCAGCGAAGGACTAGCGGGAGGGTCAGATACGCAGTATTTT.

The V and J genes are TRBV10-3 and TRBJ1-2; 7 nucleotides match TRBD1. This CDR3 region has 12 residues. Germline loops: CDR1 ENHRY, CDR2 SYGVKD. With V trimmed by 4 bases and J by 8 bases, 4 bases remained unmatched. The CDR3 coding sequence is TGTGCCATCAGTGGGGACAGCGGAGGCTACACCTTC. Its protein is CAISGDSGGYTF.

This sequence joins TRBV13 and TRBJ2-6, with D possibly TRBD1 on 6 matching bases. CDR3 length equals 18 residues. Germline CDR1 and CDR2: PRHDT and FYEKMQ (reference sequence). V lost 5 bases and J lost 3, with 20 bases in between. DNA of the CDR3: TGTGCCAGCAGCCGACTCAGGGGCCTCCTTGTTGGGGCCAACGTCCTGACTTTC. It translates to CASSRLRGLLVGANVLTF.

The chain has TRBV2 and TRBJ2-1; the match to TRBD2 covers 9 bases. CDR3 length equals 15 residues. V was clipped by 6 bases and J by 1 base; unmatched bases: 4. Germline V lookup: CDR1 SNHLY, CDR2 FYNNEI. The chain's CDR3 is CASRVTSGSYNEQFF. CDR3 in DNA: TGTGCCAGCAGGGTGACTAGCGGTTCCTACAATGAGCAGTTCTTC.

This chain uses TRBV5-4 with TRBJ1-2; 7 bases align to TRBD1. Germline-derived CDR1 and CDR2 are SGHNT and YYREEE (reference sequence). After removal of 4 bases from V and 3 bases from J, the junction contained 15 bases not matched to a gene. The CDR3 has 17 amino acids. The CDR3 nucleotides read TGTGCCAGCAGCCCAAATTCACCGGGACAGAGGGACTATGGCTACACCTTC. Protein product: CASSPNSPGQRDYGYTF.

The V call is TRBV25-1, the J call TRBJ2-1; 12 nucleotides line up with TRBD1. The CDR3 spans 17 residues. Germline V gene data show CDR1 as MGHDK and CDR2 as SYGVNS. Unmatched junction bases numbered 9, after V lost 1 base and J lost 8 bases. CDR3 sequence: CASSESAPGQGADEQFF. The DNA for the CDR3 is TGTGCCAGCAGTGAATCCGCCCCGGGACAGGGGGCCGATGAGCAGTTCTTC.

This clone was counted a few times. The V gene is TRBV18, the J gene TRBJ2-1; maybe TRBD2 (6 bases). Germline CDR1 and CDR2: KGHSH and LQKENI. The CDR3 has 16 amino acids. The V gene lost 1 base and the J gene lost 4 bases, with 14 bases spanning the gap. This CDR3 reads CASSPLSGSVYNEQFF. For the CDR3, the DNA is TGTGCCAGCTCACCACTCTCCGGGAGCGTATACAATGAGCAGTTCTTC.

This clone was counted only a few times. The chain couples TRBV7-2 to TRBJ1-5; D is unclear. CDR3 length equals 14 residues. The V gene's germline CDR1 is SGHTA and CDR2 FQGNSA. V gave up 5 bases and J gave up 1 base, with 9 bases separating them. The CDR3: CASSPARSNQPQHF. CDR3 coding DNA: TGTGCCAGCAGCCCTGCACGGAGCAATCAGCCCCAGCATTTT.

The chain combines TRBV30 with TRBJ2-3; D might be TRBD1 (6 bases). The CDR3 runs 14 residues. Trimming took off 2 bases at V and 1 base at J, with 10 bases between the two ends. Germline V gene sequence: CDR1 GTSNPN, CDR2 SVGIG (reference sequence). For the CDR3, the DNA is TGTGCCTGGAGTACAGGGATCGGCACAGATACGCAGTATTTT. Translation: CAWSTGIGTDTQYF.

This clone was counted a few times. The chain couples TRBV5-1 to TRBJ1-1; TRBD1 matches at 10 bases. The CDR3 totals 17 residues. The V gene's germline CDR1 is SGHRS and CDR2 YFSETQ. V was clipped by 4 bases and J by 1 base; unmatched bases: 10. This chain's CDR3 is CASSPGGQGEKNTEAFF. CDR3 nucleotides: TGCGCCAGCAGCCCGGGAGGACAGGGGGAGAAGAACACTGAAGCTTTCTTT.

The chain employs TRBV18 and TRBJ2-2; D gene unclear. Germline values: CDR1 KGHSH, CDR2 LQKENI. Trimming cost V 6 bases and J 2 bases, with 13 bases left between them. The CDR3 totals 15 residues. The CDR3 reads CASSPILENTGELFF. The CDR3 region has the DNA TGTGCCAGCTCGCCAATTCTAGAAAACACCGGGGAGCTGTTTTTT. Full variable domain (outside the CDR3, taken from reference TRBV18 and TRBJ2-2): NAGVMQNPRHLVRRRGQEARLRCSPMKGHSHVYWYRQLPEEGLKFMVYLQKENIIDESGMPKERFSAEFPKEGPSILRIQQVVRGDSAAYFCASSPILENTGELFFGEGSRLTVL.

This clone was picked up a small number of times. CDR3 DNA: TGTGCCAGCAGCTTAGGGACTCCAAGGGTAGATACGCAGTATTTT. Translating gives CASSLGTPRVDTQYF. The chain couples TRBV7-2 to TRBJ2-3, with a weak D call TRBD2 (5 bases). Trimming cost V 1 base and J 5 bases, with 13 bases left between them. Germline-derived CDR1 and CDR2 are SGHTA and FQGNSA. CDR3 length: 15 amino acids.

The genes are TRBV18 and TRBJ2-3; 8 bases are shared with TRBD1. This CDR3 is 15 amino acids long. The germline CDR1 and CDR2 sequences are KGHSH and LQKENI. Trimming removed 4 bases from V and 0 bases from J; junction bases left unmatched: 3. The CDR3 loop reads CASSRDRSSTDTQYF. The CDR3 DNA sequence: TGTGCCAGCTCACGGGACAGGTCTAGCACAGATACGCAGTATTTT.

The rearrangement uses TRBV7-2 and TRBJ2-1; TRBD2 matches at 11 bases. J gave up 9 bases and V 3 bases, and 10 bases lay outside the gene matches. The CDR3 covers 16 residues. The germline V gene has CDR1 SGHTA and CDR2 FQGNSA. CDR3 in amino acids: CASSFQLAGEASEQFF. The CDR3 nucleotides are TGTGCCAGCAGCTTCCAACTAGCGGGGGAGGCCAGTGAGCAGTTCTTC.

This clone has more than one count but fewer than ten. The rearrangement links TRBV7-2 to TRBJ2-3; 7 nucleotides agree with TRBD2. Germline loops: CDR1 SGHTA, CDR2 FQGNSA. V dropped 0 bases and J dropped 5; count of bases not matched to a gene: 8. This CDR3 has 16 amino acids. The CDR3 nucleotides are TGTGCCAGCAGCTTAGCGCTGGCGGGAGCGGGAGATACGCAGTATTTT. It is translated as CASSLALAGAGDTQYF.

V is TRBV30 and J is TRBJ2-3, with D possibly matching TRBD1 (6 bases). CDR1 is GTSNPN and CDR2 is SVGIG in the germline V gene (reference sequence). CDR3 length equals 11 residues. Deletions cut 4 bases from V and 5 bases from J, with 7 bases between. CDR3 sequence (DNA): TGTGCCTGGAAGGGGGAAGATACGCAGTATTTT. Amino acids: CAWKGEDTQYF.

The J gene is TRBJ1-2, the V gene TRBV7-6, with D possibly matching TRBD1 (5 bases). The CDR3 extends over 15 amino acids. Trimming took 5 bases from V and 4 from J, leaving 17 bases between them. Per germline, CDR1 SGHVS and CDR2 FNYEAQ. CDR3 protein: CASSTQPRGSYGYTF. Written as DNA, the CDR3 is TGTGCCAGCAGCACACAGCCACGGGGGAGCTATGGCTACACCTTC. Complete variable domain (other parts from reference TRBV7-6 and TRBJ1-2): GAGVSQSPRYKVTKRGQDVALRCDPISGHVSLYWYRQALGQGPEFLTYFNYEAQQDKSGLPNDRFSAERPEGSISTLTIQRTEQRDSAMYRCASSTQPRGSYGYTFGSGTRLTVV.

The chain employs TRBV21-1 and TRBJ2-3; the tabulated D call, TRBD1, remains unverified against the DNA. TRBV21-1 is an annotated pseudogene. CDR3 length: 15 amino acids. The CDR3 coding sequence is TGTGCCAGCAACGTGGACAGGGAAGAGACAGATACGCAGTATTTT. Its protein product is CASNVDREETDTQYF.

J is TRBJ1-1 and V is TRBV4-1; 7 bases are shared with TRBD1. The CDR3 is 14 residues long. CDR1 MGHRA and CDR2 YSYEKL come from the germline V gene. The V gene end was trimmed by 4 bases and the J gene end by 7 bases; junction bases not matched to a gene: 9. The CDR3 region has the DNA TGCGCCAGCAGCCCCCGGCACAGGGGCGGTGAAGCTTTCTTT. Translating gives CASSPRHRGGEAFF.

The count of this clone is one. For the CDR3, the DNA is TGTGCCAGCAGCCAATGGACTAGTACGGGTGGCGAGCAGTACTTC. Its translation is CASSQWTSTGGEQYF. The V gene is TRBV7-9, the J gene TRBJ2-7, with 7 bases matching TRBD2. From germline, CDR1 is SEHNR and CDR2 FQNEAQ (reference sequence). J was trimmed by 6 bases and V by 5 bases; bases with no gene match: 13. CDR3 length equals 15 residues.